Described below is a single TCR beta chain sequence and its context. No antigen is known for it. These data are taken from a study of cytomegalovirus exposure and HLA in healthy donors. Clones were read by immunoSEQ multiplex PCR, and TCRdb kept only the in-frame ones, dropping some. This sample has fewer than 60,000 clones, with roughly nine tenths found just once. Whole-study findings and limits: CMV antigen specificity of a few CMV-associated chains was confirmed in vitro.

The sequenced material came from PBMCs. This TCR was sampled from a woman under 30 in good health and CMV-seronegative.

CDR3 residues: CASSRAGTYEQYF. The CDR3 DNA follows: TGTGCCAGCAGCCGCGCAGGAACCTACGAGCAGTACTTC. The chain combines TRBV7-2 with TRBJ2-7, with no clear D. Trimming cost V 5 bases and J 2 bases, with 10 bases left between them. The germline CDR1 and CDR2 sequences are SGHTA and FQGNSA. There are 13 residues in the CDR3.